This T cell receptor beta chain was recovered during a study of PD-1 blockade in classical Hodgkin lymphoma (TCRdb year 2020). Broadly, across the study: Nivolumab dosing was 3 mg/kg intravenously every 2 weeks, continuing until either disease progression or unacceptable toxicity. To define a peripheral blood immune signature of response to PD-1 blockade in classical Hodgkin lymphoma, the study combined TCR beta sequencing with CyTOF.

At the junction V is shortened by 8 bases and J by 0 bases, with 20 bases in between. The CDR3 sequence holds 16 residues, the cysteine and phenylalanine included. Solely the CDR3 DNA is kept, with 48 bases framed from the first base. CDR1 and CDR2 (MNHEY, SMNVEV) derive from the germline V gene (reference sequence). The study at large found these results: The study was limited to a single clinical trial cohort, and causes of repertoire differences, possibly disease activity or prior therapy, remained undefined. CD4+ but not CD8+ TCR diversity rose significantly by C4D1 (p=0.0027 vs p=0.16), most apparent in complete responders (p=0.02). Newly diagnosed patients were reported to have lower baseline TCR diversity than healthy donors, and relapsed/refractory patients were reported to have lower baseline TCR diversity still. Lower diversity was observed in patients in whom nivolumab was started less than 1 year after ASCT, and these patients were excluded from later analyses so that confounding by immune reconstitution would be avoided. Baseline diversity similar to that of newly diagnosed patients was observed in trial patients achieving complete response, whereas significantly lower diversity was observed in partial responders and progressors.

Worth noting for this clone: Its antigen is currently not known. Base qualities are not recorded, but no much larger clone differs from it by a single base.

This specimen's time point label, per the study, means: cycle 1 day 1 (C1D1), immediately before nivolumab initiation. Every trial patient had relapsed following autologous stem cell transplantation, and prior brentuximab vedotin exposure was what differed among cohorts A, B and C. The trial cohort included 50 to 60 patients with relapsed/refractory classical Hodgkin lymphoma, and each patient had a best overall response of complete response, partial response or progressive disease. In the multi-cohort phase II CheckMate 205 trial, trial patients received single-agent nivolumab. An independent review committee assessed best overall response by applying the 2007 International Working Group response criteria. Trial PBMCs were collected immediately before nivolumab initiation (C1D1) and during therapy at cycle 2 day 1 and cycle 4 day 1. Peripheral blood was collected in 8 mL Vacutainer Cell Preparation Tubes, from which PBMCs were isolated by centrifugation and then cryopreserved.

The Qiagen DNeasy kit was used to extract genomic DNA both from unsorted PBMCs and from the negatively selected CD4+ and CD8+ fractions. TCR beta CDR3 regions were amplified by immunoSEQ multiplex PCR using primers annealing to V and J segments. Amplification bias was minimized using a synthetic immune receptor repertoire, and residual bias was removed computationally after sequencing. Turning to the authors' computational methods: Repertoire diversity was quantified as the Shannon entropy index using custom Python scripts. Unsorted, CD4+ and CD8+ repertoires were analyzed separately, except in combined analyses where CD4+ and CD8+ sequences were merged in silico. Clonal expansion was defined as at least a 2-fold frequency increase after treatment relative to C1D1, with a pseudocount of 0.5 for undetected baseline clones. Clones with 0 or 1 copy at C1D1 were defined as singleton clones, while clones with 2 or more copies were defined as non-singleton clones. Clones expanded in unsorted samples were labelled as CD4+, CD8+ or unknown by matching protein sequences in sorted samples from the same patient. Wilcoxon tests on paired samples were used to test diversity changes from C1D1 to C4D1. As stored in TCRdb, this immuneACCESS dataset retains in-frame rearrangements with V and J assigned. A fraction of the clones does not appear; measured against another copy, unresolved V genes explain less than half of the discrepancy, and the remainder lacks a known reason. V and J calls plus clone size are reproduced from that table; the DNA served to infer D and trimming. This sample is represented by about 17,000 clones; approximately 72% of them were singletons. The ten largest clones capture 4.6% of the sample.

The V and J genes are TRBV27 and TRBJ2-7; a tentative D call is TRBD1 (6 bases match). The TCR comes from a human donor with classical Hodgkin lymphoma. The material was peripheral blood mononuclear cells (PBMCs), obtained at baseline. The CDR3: CASSPQGQDDSYEQYF. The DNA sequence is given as TGTGCCAGCTCTCCCCAGGGGCAGGACGACTCCTACGAGCAGTACTTC.